These 2 T cell receptor beta chains were all obtained from the same sample, sequenced in a study of blood T cell repertoires in COVID-19. Using immunoSEQ multiplex PCR, the repertoire was profiled, and TCRdb retains in-frame clones only, with some absent. The profile covers under 75,000 clones, with about 70% appearing a single time and around 18% taken by the ten largest. The sample was peripheral blood. All receptors come from a woman aged 50 to 60 with active or convalescent COVID-19.

The V call is TRBV7-9, the J call TRBJ2-5; 11 positions match TRBD2. CDR3 length: 17 amino acids. With V trimmed by 3 bases and J by 1 base, 7 bases remained unmatched. CDR1 is SEHNR and CDR2 is FQNEAQ in the germline V gene (reference sequence). This CDR3 is CASSFGTSGLIQETQYF. The CDR3 DNA is TGTGCCAGCAGCTTTGGGACTAGCGGACTGATCCAAGAGACCCAGTACTTC.

The rearrangement links TRBV3-1 (or the pseudogene TRBV3-2) to TRBJ2-3, with 7 bases identical to TRBD2. From germline, CDR1 is LGHDT and CDR2 YNNKEL (reference sequence). Unmatched junction bases numbered 1, after V lost 2 bases and J lost 2 bases. The CDR3 contains 14 residues. The CDR3 DNA is TGTGCCAGCAGCCAAAGCGGGACCACAGATACGCAGTATTTT. Its translation: CASSQSGTTDTQYF.